This entry is about one T cell receptor (beta chain). This entry is derived from a study of blood T cell repertoires in COVID-19. The wider study: Acute-phase and convalescent COVID-19 samples originated in the United States, Italy and Spain. In each case, the material was cDNA or gDNA derived from T cells, B-cell-depleted T cells, or PBMCs.

The V segment lost 4 bases and the J segment 1 base; nucleotides outside the gene matches: 2. There are 14 residues in the CDR3. Germline CDR1 and CDR2: MNHNY and SVGAGI (reference sequence). Per the authors' pipeline: Using reference gene primer amplification, nucleated cell counts were estimated. Profiling relied on immunoSEQ multiplex PCR, and the TCRdb table lists in-frame clones only, not all of them. That table gives V, J and clone size, and the DNA gave D and trimming. The sample lists tens of thousands of clones, almost 90% occurring once. V is TRBV6-6 and J is TRBJ1-1; 8 bases map to TRBD1. The sample was peripheral blood. The TCR sequence derives from a woman older than 75 with acute or convalescent COVID-19. The CDR3 DNA reads as TGTGCCAGCAGTTTCAGGGGGCCGAACACTGAAGCTTTCTTT. Its translation is CASSFRGPNTEAFF.